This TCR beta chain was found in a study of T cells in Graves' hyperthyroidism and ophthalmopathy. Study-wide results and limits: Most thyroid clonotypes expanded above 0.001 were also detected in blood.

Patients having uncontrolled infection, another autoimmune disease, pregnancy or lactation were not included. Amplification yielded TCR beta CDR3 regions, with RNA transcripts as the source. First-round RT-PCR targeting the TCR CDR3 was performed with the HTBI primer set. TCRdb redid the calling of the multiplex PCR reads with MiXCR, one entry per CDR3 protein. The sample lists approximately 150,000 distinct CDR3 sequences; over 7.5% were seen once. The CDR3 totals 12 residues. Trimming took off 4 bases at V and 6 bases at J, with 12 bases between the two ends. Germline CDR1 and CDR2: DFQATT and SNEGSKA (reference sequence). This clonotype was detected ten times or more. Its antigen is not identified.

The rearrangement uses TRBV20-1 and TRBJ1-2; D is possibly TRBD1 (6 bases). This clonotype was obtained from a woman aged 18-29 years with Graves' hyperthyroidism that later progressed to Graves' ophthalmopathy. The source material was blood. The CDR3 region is CSAIEGGDGYTF. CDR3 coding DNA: TGCAGTGCTATAGAAGGGGGGGATGGCTACACCTTC.